The entry that follows covers one TCR beta chain sequence. The antigen is unknown. The data belong to a study of T cells in Graves' hyperthyroidism and ophthalmopathy. General study points: In blood, most of the thyroid clonotypes expanded above 0.001 were also present.

Researchers amplified the TCR beta CDR3 regions from RNA transcripts. With the HTBI primer set, the TCR CDR3 went through a first round of RT-PCR. Each CDR3 protein gets one entry after TCRdb re-called the multiplex PCR reads with MiXCR. The table has about 520,000 distinct CDR3 sequences, around 21% seen once; the top ten hold about 25%. The study excluded patients with uncontrolled infection, other autoimmune disease, pregnancy or lactation. The CDR3 covers 16 residues. The J segment lost 2 bases and the V segment lost 2 bases, leaving 8 bases of the junction unmatched. Germline V gene lookup returns CDR1 MNHEY and CDR2 SVGAGI.

The V and J genes are TRBV6-5 and TRBJ2-5, with 7 bases aligning to TRBD1. Sequenced material: blood. The TCR originated in a young man with Graves' hyperthyroidism. The CDR3 region is CASSYPAAGGQETQYF. CDR3 nucleotide sequence: TGTGCCAGCAGTTACCCGGCGGCAGGGGGACAAGAGACCCAGTACTTC.